These T cell receptor beta chains were read from a single sample in a study of siplizumab effects on memory and regulatory T cells. This table comes from immunoSEQ multiplex PCR, and its TCRdb copy is limited to in-frame clones, with some not included. The sample comprises just under 20,000 clones, 44% of which are singletons, and under 7% rests with the top ten. These receptors' antigens are unknown. Sequencing was carried out using CFSE-low (dividing) CD4+ T cells sorted from an allogeneic mixed lymphocyte reaction. The receptor set was obtained from a human donor in good health; the cells came from an allogeneic mixed lymphocyte reaction. Some clones in this sample may be carry-over from other donors' samples. Both conserved end residues are part of each CDR3. Each record gives: D gene, J gene, V gene, clone size, CDR3 DNA, CDR3 protein. D genes are given only for firm matches. Only some rows state a clone size, as once, few, many or a class for expanded clones.

. TRBJ2-7 TRBV9 few TGTGCCAGCAGCGTATTGCTGGGGTCCGAGCAGTACTTC CASSVLLGSEQYF
. TRBJ2-3 TRBV15 . TGTGCCACCAGCAGAGATTGGGGTGACACAGATACGCAGTATTTT CATSRDWGDTDTQYF
. TRBJ1-2 TRBV29-1 medium-sized TGCAGCGGGGGGTCAGGGGATGGCTACACCTTC CSGGSGDGYTF
TRBD1 TRBJ2-1 TRBV9 . TGTGCCAGCAGCGTAGCTACAGGGGCCGGCTACAATGAGCAGTTCTTC CASSVATGAGYNEQFF
TRBD2 TRBJ2-3 TRBV5-1 . TGCGCCAGCAGCTACGGACTAGTCGTGGATACGCAGTATTTT CASSYGLVVDTQYF
TRBD1 TRBJ2-5 TRBV9 . TGTGCCAGCAGCGTAGGGGGCCAGGGGGCGACCCAGTACTTC CASSVGGQGATQYF
TRBD2 TRBJ2-7 TRBV30 . TGTGCCTGGAGTGCGGGAGGACTAATCGTACCCTACGAGCAGTACTTC CAWSAGGLIVPYEQYF
. TRBJ2-7 TRBV18 once TGTGCCAGCTCTCTTGAGACCTACGAGCAGTACTTC CASSLETYEQYF
. TRBJ2-7 TRBV11-3 . TGTGCCAGCAGCTCTCAGGGACCGGGGAGCGAGCAGTACTTC CASSSQGPGSEQYF
. TRBJ2-1 TRBV6-1 . TGTGCCAGCTCACGGCCGGGACTCCAGTTCTTC CASSRPGLQFF
TRBD2 TRBJ2-5 TRBV5-1 once TGCGCCAGCAGCTTGGGGGGACTAGCGGGGAACCAAGAGACCCAGTACTTC CASSLGGLAGNQETQYF
TRBD2 TRBJ2-7 TRBV7-9 medium-sized TGTGCCAGCAGCTTAGCGGGACTAGTCTCCCACGAGCAGTACTTC CASSLAGLVSHEQYF
TRBD1 TRBJ1-2 TRBV7-2 few TGTGCCAGCAGCCCGGGGACAGCTAACTATGGCTACACCTTC CASSPGTANYGYTF
. TRBJ2-7 TRBV12-5 few TGTGCTAGTGGCTTCGGACAGACCTACGAGCAGTACTTC CASGFGQTYEQYF
TRBD2 TRBJ2-7 TRBV19 few TGTGCCAGTAGTATCGCTAGCGGGTACCCCTACGAGCAGTACTTC CASSIASGYPYEQYF
TRBD2 TRBJ2-5 TRBV19 once TGTGCCAGTAGCTTAGCGGGAATCCAAGAGACCCAGTACTTC CASSLAGIQETQYF
. TRBJ1-1 TRBV7-2 . TGTGCCAGCAGCTTAGAAGTCAGGGCAAGCACTGAAGCTTTCTTT CASSLEVRASTEAFF
. TRBJ2-1 TRBV6-4 . TGTGCCAGCAGTGTCGGGGGGCGCCGGTTCTTC CASSVGGRRFF